This entry lists 2 T cell receptor beta chains sequenced from one sample in a study of cytomegalovirus exposure and HLA in healthy donors (dated by TCRdb to the late 2010s). Receptors were amplified or captured by the immunoSEQ multiplex PCR assay. A mixture of 60 forward primers for TCR Vbeta segments and 13 reverse primers for TCR Jbeta segments was used in the multiplex PCR. Imported from immuneACCESS, the table was reduced by TCRdb to in-frame sequences with V and J called. These copies leave out some clones; in studies compared against another copy, an unresolved V gene accounts for under half, and the cause of the remainder is not known. This sample is represented by 200,000 to 250,000 clones; roughly 84% of them were singletons. The ten largest clones capture about 1.2% of the sample. The specimen was PBMCs. These receptors came from a human donor in good health.

The gene calls are TRBV4-1 and TRBJ2-3; D remains ambiguous. Trimming took off 0 bases at V and 0 bases at J, with 4 bases between the two ends. The CDR3 has 14 amino acids. Per the germline V gene, CDR1 is MGHRA and CDR2 is YSYEKL. This CDR3 is CASSQETSTDTQYF. The CDR3 DNA sequence: TGCGCCAGCAGCCAAGAGACTAGCACAGATACGCAGTATTTT.

This rearrangement joins TRBV6-5 to TRBJ2-7; 8 bases align to TRBD2. Germline V gene sequence: CDR1 MNHEY, CDR2 SVGAGI. The CDR3 is 14 residues long. With 5 bases clipped from V and 2 bases from J, the junction kept 5 bases outside the gene matches. CDR3 protein: CASSVAGPPYEQYF. As DNA, the CDR3 is TGTGCCAGCAGTGTAGCGGGGCCGCCCTACGAGCAGTACTTC.